This T cell receptor (beta chain) emerged from a study of OX40 agonist ivuxolimab in advanced cancers. The overall study: Patient treatment consisted of intravenous ivuxolimab administration every 2 weeks at 0.01 to 10 mg/kg.

General observations from the study: At 0.1 to 3.0 mg/kg, clonal expansion of CD4+ and CD8+ blood T cells had occurred by week 6.

J gave up 3 bases and V 4 bases, and 3 bases lay outside the gene matches. Germline CDR1 is SGHRS and CDR2 is YFSETQ. This CDR3 region has 14 residues. A remark on this clone: Its antigen is unidentified.

Sequencing was performed with immunoSEQ multiplex PCR; in TCRdb, only in-frame clones are kept and a portion is missing. The sample contains tens of thousands of clones, around 90% of which appear only once. The chain combines TRBV5-1 with TRBJ2-7; 11 nucleotides align to TRBD1. This specimen consisted of CD4+ or CD8+ T cells sorted from blood, obtained in a trial of the OX40 agonist ivuxolimab. This receptor was identified in an adult with an advanced solid tumor such as melanoma, head and neck, liver or kidney cancer. CDR3 loop: CASSAGTGGYEQYF. The CDR3 DNA reads TGCGCCAGCAGCGCCGGGACAGGGGGCTACGAGCAGTACTTC.